This T cell receptor beta chain came from a study of T cells in localized non-small cell lung cancer. The method was immunoSEQ multiplex PCR; TCRdb's version includes in-frame clones alone and lacks a portion of them. The sample shows about 77,000 clones, approximately 90% of them seen only once. Notes on the study in general: Adjacent lung held a median roughly 56 of the top 100 tumor clones.

CDR3 length equals 13 residues. CDR1 SGHRS and CDR2 YFSETQ come from the germline V gene. V shed 7 bases and J shed 2 bases, with 12 bases lying between them. About this clone itself: Its antigen is currently unknown.

The clonotype originates from a woman aged 40-70 years with stage I squamous cell lung carcinoma. V usage is TRBV5-1 and J usage is TRBJ1-1, with no clear D. This material consisted of peripheral blood, taken before any cancer treatment. The DNA for the CDR3 is TGCGCCAGCCGCACGGGGATTAACACTGAAGCTTTCTTT. Its protein product is CASRTGINTEAFF.